Listed below are T cell receptor beta chains from one sample, sequenced in a study of tumor-infiltrating lymphocytes in localized non-small cell lung cancer. Sequenced by immunoSEQ multiplex PCR; TCRdb stores in-frame clones only, minus some. The table records tens of thousands of clones, 69% of them present only once. Sequencing input: lung tumor tissue. The source is a human donor with non-small cell lung cancer. Both conserved end residues are part of each CDR3. D genes are given only for firm matches. Size values are once, few and many counts, or a class for expanded clones, and some rows have none.

j_call clone_size d_call v_call cdr3_nt cdr3_aa
TRBJ1-2 . . TRBV28 TGTGCCAGCAGTTTATACAGGACAGATTATGGCTACACCTTC CASSLYRTDYGYTF
TRBJ1-5 . TRBD1 TRBV11-3 TGTGCCAGCAGCTTTCCCAGGGGGTGGAATCAGCCCCAGCATTTT CASSFPRGWNQPQHF
TRBJ2-1 . . TRBV7-6 TGTGCCAGCAGCTTAGAGGTATCGGGGTCCTACAATGAGCAGTTCTTC CASSLEVSGSYNEQFF
TRBJ1-1 few TRBD1 TRBV10-3 TGTGCCATCAGTGAGTCGGGGGACAGCAACACTGAAGCTTTCTTT CAISESGDSNTEAFF
TRBJ1-2 . . TRBV18 TGTGCCAGCTCACCACCTACAAGTCTAGGCTACACCTTC CASSPPTSLGYTF
TRBJ1-1 . TRBD1 TRBV5-1 TGCGCCAGCAGAGGACAGGGGGCGACTGAAGCTTTCTTT CASRGQGATEAFF
TRBJ2-5 . . TRBV25-1 TGTGCCAGCAGTGCCAAGACCGTGGGAGAGACCCAGTACTTC CASSAKTVGETQYF
TRBJ2-5 . . TRBV5-1 TGCGCCAGCAGCTTGGGACAGCAAGAGACCCAGTACTTC CASSLGQQETQYF
TRBJ2-7 . TRBD2 TRBV7-9 TGTGCCAGCAGCTTAACTAGCGGGAATGGCGAGCAGTACTTC CASSLTSGNGEQYF
TRBJ2-2 . TRBD2 TRBV7-9 TGTGCCAGCAGCCCAGGGACTAGCGGGAGGAACACCGGGGAGCTGTTTTTT CASSPGTSGRNTGELFF
TRBJ2-7 . TRBD2 TRBV5-1 TGCGCCAGCAGGCCAGCGGGAGCTAACGAGCAGTACTTC CASRPAGANEQYF
TRBJ1-5 . . TRBV30 TGTGCCTGGAGTGTACTCGGGAGAGGTCAGCCCCAGCATTTT CAWSVLGRGQPQHF
TRBJ2-1 . . TRBV10-1 TGCGCCAGCAGTCATGACTACAATGAGCAGTTCTTC CASSHDYNEQFF
TRBJ2-7 . . TRBV6-1 TGTGCCAGCAGTGAAATGGGGAACGAGCAGTACTTC CASSEMGNEQYF
TRBJ2-7 few . TRBV11-2 TGTGCCAGCAGCTTAGGGGCAAGAATATACTACGAGCAGTACTTC CASSLGARIYYEQYF
TRBJ2-3 . TRBD2 TRBV5-4 TGTGCCAGCAGCGATGGGGCGGGAGGGCCCACAGATACGCAGTATTTT CASSDGAGGPTDTQYF
TRBJ1-3 . . TRBV6-5 TGTGCCAGCGGTCAGGGTCTCTCTGGAAACACCATATATTTT CASGQGLSGNTIYF
TRBJ1-2 medium-sized . TRBV7-3 TGTGCCAGCAGCTTACGGACGGCAAGGGCCTATGGCTACACCTTC CASSLRTARAYGYTF
TRBJ2-5 . TRBD2 TRBV28 TGTGCCAGCAGTCCCTCAGCGGGAGGCTCAGAGACCCAGTACTTC CASSPSAGGSETQYF
TRBJ1-4 . . TRBV4-1 TGCGCCAGCAGCCAAACATATGCAACTAATGAAAAACTGTTTTTT CASSQTYATNEKLFF
TRBJ1-1 . TRBD1 TRBV9 TGTGCCAGCAGCGCTCCGACAGGGTTCACTGAAGCTTTCTTT CASSAPTGFTEAFF
TRBJ1-2 once . TRBV9 TGTGCCAGCAGCGCCCAGGGGAACTATGGCTACACCTTC CASSAQGNYGYTF
TRBJ2-7 . . TRBV12-5 TGTGCTAGTGGTTTAATTGGTTTCCACGAGCAGTACTTC CASGLIGFHEQYF
TRBJ2-3 . . TRBV11-2 TGTGCCAGCAGCGATCAGCGGCAGGATACGCAGTATTTT CASSDQRQDTQYF
TRBJ1-1 . TRBD1 TRBV7-8 TGTGCCAGCAGCGAACGGACAGGGGGCTCTGAAGCTTTCTTT CASSERTGGSEAFF
TRBJ2-7 once . TRBV30 TGTGCCTGGGGAAGCGGTTCCTACGAGCAGTACTTC CAWGSGSYEQYF
TRBJ2-3 . TRBD2 TRBV15 TGTGCCACCAGCAGAGATCGGGGAGGGACCACAGATACGCAGTATTTT CATSRDRGGTTDTQYF